This T cell receptor beta chain was sequenced during a study of CD8 T cells in Susac syndrome. Sequencing targeted TCR beta in T cells from blood (CD8+ and CD4+). The germline CDR1 and CDR2 sequences are LGHDT and YNNKEL (reference sequence). V gave up 4 bases and J gave up 4 bases, with 16 bases separating them. The CDR3 extends over 16 amino acids. Random hexamers were used to reverse transcribe 0.5 to 1 ug of RNA. Amplification of TCR beta CDR3 used immunoSEQ multiplex PCR across 54 Vbeta and 13 Jbeta. One entry per CDR3 protein results from TCRdb running MiXCR on the immunoSEQ multiplex PCR reads. The table shows a few hundred thousand distinct CDR3 sequences, with roughly 96% occurring only once.

This rearrangement joins TRBV3-1 to TRBJ2-2; D is possibly TRBD1 or TRBD2 (5 bases each). Sequenced material: CD4+ T cells from PBMCs. The source of this sequence is a human donor with multiple sclerosis. Written as DNA, the CDR3 is TGTGCCAGCAGCCCCACGGGGAAGGGGAGCACCGGGGAGCTGTTTTTT. It codes for CASSPTGKGSTGELFF.